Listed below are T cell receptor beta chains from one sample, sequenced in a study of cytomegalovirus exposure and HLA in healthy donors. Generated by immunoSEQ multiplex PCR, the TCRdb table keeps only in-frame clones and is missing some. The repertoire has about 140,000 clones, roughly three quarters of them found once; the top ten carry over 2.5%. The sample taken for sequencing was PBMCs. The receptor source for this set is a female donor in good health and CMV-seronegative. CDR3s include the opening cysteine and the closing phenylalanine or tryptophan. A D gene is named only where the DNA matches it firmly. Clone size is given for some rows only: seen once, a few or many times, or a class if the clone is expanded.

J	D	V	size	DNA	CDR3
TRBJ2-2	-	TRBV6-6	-	TGTGCCACAGGGCCAGTTGGGAACACCGGGGAGCTGTTTTTT	CATGPVGNTGELFF
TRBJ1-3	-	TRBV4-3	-	TGCGCCAGCAGCCAAGTTTTACGGGGCTCTGGAAACACCATATATTTT	CASSQVLRGSGNTIYF
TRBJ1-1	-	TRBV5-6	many	TGTGCCAGCAGCTTGGTTGTCGGCACTGAAGCTTTCTTT	CASSLVVGTEAFF
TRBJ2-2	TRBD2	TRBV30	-	TGTGCCTGGAGTGTACTAGCGGGAGGGGGCTTGGGCGGGGAGCTGTTTTTT	CAWSVLAGGGLGGELFF
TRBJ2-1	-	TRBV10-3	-	TGTGCCATCAGTGAGAGGACTACCCACAATGAGCAGTTCTTC	CAISERTTHNEQFF
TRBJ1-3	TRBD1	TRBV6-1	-	TGTGCCAGCAGTGAAAGGGTGCGGACAGGCGATTTCTCTGGAAACACCATATATTTT	CASSERVRTGDFSGNTIYF
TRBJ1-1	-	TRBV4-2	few	TGTGCCAGCAGCCGGACAGTCCTACAGGGGAACACTGAAGCTTTCTTT	CASSRTVLQGNTEAFF
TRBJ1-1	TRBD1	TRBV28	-	TGTGCCAGCACATCAGGGGGCTGGAGCACTGAAGCTTTCTTT	CASTSGGWSTEAFF
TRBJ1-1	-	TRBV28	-	TGTGCCAGTTCGGTGGGCCACATCACTGAAGCTTTCTTT	CASSVGHITEAFF
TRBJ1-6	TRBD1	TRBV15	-	TGTGCCACCAGCAGAGTTGCAGGGGGCAGTTCACCCCTCCACTTT	CATSRVAGGSSPLHF
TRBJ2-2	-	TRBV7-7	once	TGTGCTAGCAGCTTAGACGAGGGATCCGGGGAGCTGTTTTTT	CASSLDEGSGELFF
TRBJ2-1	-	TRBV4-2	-	TGTGCCAGCAGCCAGGTAGATCTCGGGGGGCCTGACTACAATGAGCAGTTCTTC	CASSQVDLGGPDYNEQFF
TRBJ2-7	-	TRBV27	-	TGTGCCAGCAGTTCGGCGGGACTCCCAACGAGGCAGTACTTC	CASSSAGLPTRQYF
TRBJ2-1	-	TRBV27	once	TGTGCCAGCAGTTTCGGAGGGGAGAATGAGCAGTTCTTC	CASSFGGENEQFF
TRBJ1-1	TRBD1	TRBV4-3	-	TGCGCCAGCAGCCAAGATATTCAGGGGGACACTGAAGCTTTCTTT	CASSQDIQGDTEAFF
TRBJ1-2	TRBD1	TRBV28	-	TGTGCCAGCAGTTCACCGGGACAGGGTGAATATGGCTACACCTTC	CASSSPGQGEYGYTF
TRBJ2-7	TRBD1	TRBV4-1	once	TGCGCCAGCAGCCAAGACGGGACAGGGTTTTACGAGCAGTACTTC	CASSQDGTGFYEQYF
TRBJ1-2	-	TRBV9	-	TGTGCCAGCAGCGAGGACAGCTCGGTAAACTATGGCTACCCCTTC	CASSEDSSVNYGYPF
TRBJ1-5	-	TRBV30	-	TGTGCCTGGAGTAAGGGGGGGGTTCAGCCCCAGCATTTT	CAWSKGGVQPQHF
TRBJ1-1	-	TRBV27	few	TGTGCCAGCATCGGGGGGGTTGGCACTGAAGCTTTCTTT	CASIGGVGTEAFF
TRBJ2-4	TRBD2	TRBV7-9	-	TGTGCCAGCAGCTTAACAGCGGGAGCTTTTGACATTCAGTACTTC	CASSLTAGAFDIQYF
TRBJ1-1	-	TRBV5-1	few	TGCGCCAGCAGCTTGGGGGGGGTGGGGGTCACTGAAGCTTTCTTT	CASSLGGVGVTEAFF
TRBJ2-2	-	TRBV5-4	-	TGTGCCAGCAGCCCCCCAGGGTCTCTTACCGGGGAGCTGTTTTTT	CASSPPGSLTGELFF
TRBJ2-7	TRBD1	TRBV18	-	TGTGCCAGCTCACGGGACAGCTCCTACGAGCAGTACTTC	CASSRDSSYEQYF
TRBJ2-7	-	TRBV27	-	TGTGCCAGCAGTTTTTCGGGAAGCTTTATTGGGTACGAGCAGTACTTC	CASSFSGSFIGYEQYF
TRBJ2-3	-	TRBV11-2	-	TGTGCCAGCAGCTTGGAGGGCCACCGTAGCACAGATACGCAGTATTTT	CASSLEGHRSTDTQYF
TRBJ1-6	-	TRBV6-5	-	TGTGCCAGCACCGTGAGGCAGACCAGTTCACCCCTCCACTTT	CASTVRQTSSPLHF
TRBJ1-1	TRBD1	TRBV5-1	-	TGCGCCAGCAGCTTTGGACAGGGTGAAGCTTTCTTT	CASSFGQGEAFF
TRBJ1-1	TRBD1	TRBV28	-	TGTGCCAGCAGCCCTCGACAGGGGGGGAACACTGAAGCTTTCTTT	CASSPRQGGNTEAFF
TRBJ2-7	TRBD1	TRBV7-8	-	TGTGCCAGCAGCTTAGCCTCGGGGGACAGGGTCGAATACGAGCAGTACTTC	CASSLASGDRVEYEQYF
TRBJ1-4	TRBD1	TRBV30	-	TGTGCCTGGAGTGTACTAGGGGACAGGGCCTCAACTAATGAAAAACTGTTTTTT	CAWSVLGDRASTNEKLFF
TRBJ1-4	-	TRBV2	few	TGTGCCAGTGGGCAGGATCGGAATGAAAAACTGTTTTTT	CASGQDRNEKLFF
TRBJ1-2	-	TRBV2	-	TGTGCCAGCAGTGTTCCCTCCCGGTTCAGGCGTTATGGCTACACCTTC	CASSVPSRFRRYGYTF
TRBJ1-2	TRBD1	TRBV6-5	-	TGTGCCAGCAGTTACTGGGGACAGGCGGCCTATGGCTACACCTTC	CASSYWGQAAYGYTF
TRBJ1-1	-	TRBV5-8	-	TGTGCCAGCAGCTTCAGGGGAACGAACACTGAAGCTTTCTTT	CASSFRGTNTEAFF
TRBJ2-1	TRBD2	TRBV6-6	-	TGTGCCAGCAGGGGGAGGGCTAGCGGGAGCAATGAGCAGTTCTTC	CASRGRASGSNEQFF
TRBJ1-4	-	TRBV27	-	TGTGCCAGCAGTCCCGCGGGCAGTGTGAGAGAAAAACTGTTTTTT	CASSPAGSVREKLFF
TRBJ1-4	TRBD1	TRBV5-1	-	TGCGCCAGCCAGGGGACAGGGGTGAGGGGAAAACTGTTTTTT	CASQGTGVRGKLFF
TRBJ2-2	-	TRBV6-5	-	TGTGCCAGCAGGAGCAGACTCGGGGAGCTGTTTTTT	CASRSRLGELFF
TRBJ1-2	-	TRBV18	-	TGTGCCAGCTCACCTTCCGGGGGGCCCTATGGCTACACCTTC	CASSPSGGPYGYTF
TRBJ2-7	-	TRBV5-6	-	TGTGCCAGCAGCTTTCGAGGGACCTACGAGCAGTACTTC	CASSFRGTYEQYF
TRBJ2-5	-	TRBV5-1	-	TGCGCCAGCAGCTTTCAGGGTGACAGAGAAGAGACCCAGTACTTC	CASSFQGDREETQYF
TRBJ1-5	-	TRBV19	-	TGTGCCAGCTTACAGGGTCTCGGTCAGCCCCAGCATTTT	CASLQGLGQPQHF
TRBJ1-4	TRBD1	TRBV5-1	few	TGCGCCAGCAGCTCAACAGGCAGGGACAGAGCTAATGAAAAACTGTTTTTT	CASSSTGRDRANEKLFF
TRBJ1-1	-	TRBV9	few	TGTGCCAGCAGCGTAGTGGCAGGGACTGAAGCTTTCTTT	CASSVVAGTEAFF
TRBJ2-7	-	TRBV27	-	TGTGCCAGCAGTTTACAGGGTCCCCCGATCTACGAGCAGTACTTC	CASSLQGPPIYEQYF
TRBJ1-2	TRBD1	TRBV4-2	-	TGTGCCAGCAGCCAACCCGGACAGGAGAACTATGGCTACACCTTC	CASSQPGQENYGYTF
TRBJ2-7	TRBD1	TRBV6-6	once	TGTGCCAGCAGTTACACAGGGGGGCCCCATCTGGAGCAGTACTTC	CASSYTGGPHLEQYF
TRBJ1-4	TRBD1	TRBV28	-	TGTGCCAGCAGTTCCTCACAGGGGGCGGGTGAAAAACTGTTTTTT	CASSSSQGAGEKLFF
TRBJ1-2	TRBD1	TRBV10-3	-	TGTGCCATCAGTGAGACAGGGGCCCTTAGGGATGGCTACACCTTC	CAISETGALRDGYTF